Here is one T cell receptor (beta chain) with its context. In the authors' methods: Amplification from reference gene primers served as the basis for estimated nucleated cell counts. The method was immunoSEQ multiplex PCR; TCRdb's version includes in-frame clones alone and lacks a portion of them. Clonal size and the V and J genes are those of that table, whereas D and trimming came from the DNA. The sample lists 45,000 to 70,000 clones, approximately 86% seen once, with around 20% in the top ten. This record comes from a study of blood T cell repertoires in COVID-19. About the study: The cDNA or gDNA used as material had been derived from T cells, B-cell-depleted T cells, or PBMCs.

V lost 0 bases and J 2 bases, leaving 13 bases between the germline ends. Germline CDR1 SGDLS, CDR2 YYNGEE. This CDR3 is built from 16 residues. This chain joins TRBV9 and TRBJ2-3; D gene ambiguous. The sample comprised peripheral blood. This clonotype was sampled from a woman of 80 years or more with COVID-19, enrolled during active disease. The CDR3 is CASSVVDGETTDTQYF. CDR3 DNA: TGTGCCAGCAGCGTAGTTGACGGAGAGACCACAGATACGCAGTATTTT.